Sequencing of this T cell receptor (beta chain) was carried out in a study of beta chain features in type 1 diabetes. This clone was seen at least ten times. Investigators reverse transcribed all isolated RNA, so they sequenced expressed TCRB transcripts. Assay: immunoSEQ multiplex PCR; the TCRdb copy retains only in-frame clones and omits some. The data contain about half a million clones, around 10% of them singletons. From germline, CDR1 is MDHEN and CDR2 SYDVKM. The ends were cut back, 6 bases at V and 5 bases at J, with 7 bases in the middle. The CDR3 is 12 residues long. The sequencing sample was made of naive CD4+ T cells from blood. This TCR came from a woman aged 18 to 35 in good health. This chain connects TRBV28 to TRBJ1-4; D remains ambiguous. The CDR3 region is CASSSVNEKLFF. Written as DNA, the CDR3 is TGTGCCAGCAGCTCAGTAAATGAAAAACTGTTTTTT.